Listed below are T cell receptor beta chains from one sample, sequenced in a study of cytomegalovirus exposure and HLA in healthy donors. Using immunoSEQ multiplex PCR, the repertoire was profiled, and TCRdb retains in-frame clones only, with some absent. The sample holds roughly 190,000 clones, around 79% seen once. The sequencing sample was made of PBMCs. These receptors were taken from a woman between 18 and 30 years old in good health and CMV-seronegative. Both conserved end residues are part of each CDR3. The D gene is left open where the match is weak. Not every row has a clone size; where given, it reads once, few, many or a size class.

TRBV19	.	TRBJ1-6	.	TGTGCCAGTAGTATAACCACCGAGACACCCCTCCACTTT	CASSITTETPLHF
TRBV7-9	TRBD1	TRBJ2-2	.	TGTGCCAGCAGCTGGCCGGGACAGAGCACCGGGGAGCTGTTTTTT	CASSWPGQSTGELFF
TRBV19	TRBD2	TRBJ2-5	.	TGTGCCAGTAGTAGTAGCGGGGCGGCGGGGGAGACCCAGTACTTC	CASSSSGAAGETQYF
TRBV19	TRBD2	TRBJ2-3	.	TGTGCCAGTAGGCCTAGCGGGGGCACAGATACGCAGTATTTT	CASRPSGGTDTQYF
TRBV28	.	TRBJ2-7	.	TGTGCCAGCAGGACCGGGACACCCTACGAGCAGTACTTC	CASRTGTPYEQYF
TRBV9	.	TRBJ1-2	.	TGTGCCAGCAGCACGAGAGACAGCATCCAGACCTTC	CASSTRDSIQTF
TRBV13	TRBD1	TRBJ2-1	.	TGTGCCAGCAGCTTAGGTAGACAGGGGGTGCAGTTCTTC	CASSLGRQGVQFF
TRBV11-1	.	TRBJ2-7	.	TGTGCCAGCAGCCCTGGACTGAACTACGAGCAGTACTTC	CASSPGLNYEQYF
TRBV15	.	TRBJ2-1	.	TGTGCCACCGGGCTGACAAACGTATATGAGCAGTTCTTC	CATGLTNVYEQFF
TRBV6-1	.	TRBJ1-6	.	TGTGCCAGCAGCGTAGACGACAGCTATAATTCACCCCTCCACTTT	CASSVDDSYNSPLHF
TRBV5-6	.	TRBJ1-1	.	TGTGCCAGCAGCTTCCCGACAGGGAACACTGAAGCTTTCTTT	CASSFPTGNTEAFF
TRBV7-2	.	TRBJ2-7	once	TGTGCCAGCAGCTTACGACAGTTCTACGAGCAGTACTTC	CASSLRQFYEQYF
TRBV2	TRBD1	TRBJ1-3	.	TGTGCCAGCAGTCCGGGACAGGGGGGAAACACCATATATTTT	CASSPGQGGNTIYF
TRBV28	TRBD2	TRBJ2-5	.	TGTGCCAGCAGTGTCGGACTAGCGGGAGCAAGGGAGACCCAGTACTTC	CASSVGLAGARETQYF
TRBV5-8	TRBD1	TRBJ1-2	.	TGTGCCAGCAGCTTGGAGACAGGGTTGGACTATGGCTACACCTTC	CASSLETGLDYGYTF
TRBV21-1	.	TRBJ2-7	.	TGTGCCAGCACTTCCGAGGGTCCCTCCTACGAGCAGTACTTC	CASTSEGPSYEQYF
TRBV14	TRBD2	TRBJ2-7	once	TGTGCCAGCAGCCAAGATTGGGCTAGCGGGCTCTACGAGCAGTACTTC	CASSQDWASGLYEQYF
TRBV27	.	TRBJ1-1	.	TGTGCCAGCACCCCCGGGGGGGCCGGTGAAGCTTTCTTT	CASTPGGAGEAFF
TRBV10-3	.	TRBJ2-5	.	TGTGCCATCAGTCCGAGTGAGGAGACCCAGTACTTC	CAISPSEETQYF
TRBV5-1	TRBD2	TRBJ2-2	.	TGCGCCAGCAGCTCTCTAGCGGGGGGCACCGGGGAGCTGTTTTTT	CASSSLAGGTGELFF
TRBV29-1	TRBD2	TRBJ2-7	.	TGCAGCGCGGGACTAGCTCCTTACGAGCAGTACTTC	CSAGLAPYEQYF
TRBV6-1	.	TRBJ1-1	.	TGTGCCAGCAGGAGGGGAGTTTGGGAGGACACTGAAGCTTTCTTT	CASRRGVWEDTEAFF
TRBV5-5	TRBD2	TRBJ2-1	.	TGTGCCAGCAGCACTAGCGGGAGGGACCAGTTCTTC	CASSTSGRDQFF
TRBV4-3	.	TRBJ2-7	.	TGCGCCAGCAGCCAAGACCGGTCCTACGAGCAGTACTTC	CASSQDRSYEQYF
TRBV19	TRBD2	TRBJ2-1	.	TGTGCCAGTAGGGCAAGCGGGGGTCCGATTGAGCAGTTCTTC	CASRASGGPIEQFF
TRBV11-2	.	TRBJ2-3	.	TGTGCCAGCAGCCTAGAACCCTCCAGGGGTACGCAGTATTTT	CASSLEPSRGTQYF
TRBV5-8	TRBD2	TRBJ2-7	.	TGTGCCAGCAGCTTGGCGGGCGGGGGGCTATATTACGAGCAGTACTTC	CASSLAGGGLYYEQYF
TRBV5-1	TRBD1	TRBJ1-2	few	TGCGCCAGCAGCCCATATGGACAGGGTGGTGGCTACACCTTC	CASSPYGQGGGYTF
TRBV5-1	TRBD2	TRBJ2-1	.	TGCGCCAGCAGCCTAGCGGGAGATTCCTACAATGAGCAGTTCTTC	CASSLAGDSYNEQFF
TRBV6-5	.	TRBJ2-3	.	TGTGCCAGCAGAAGACTAGTCCCACCAACAGATACGCAGTATTTT	CASRRLVPPTDTQYF
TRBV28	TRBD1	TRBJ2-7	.	TGTGCCAGCAGTGCCCCCCGGGGACAGGGGAAAGACGAGCAGTACTTC	CASSAPRGQGKDEQYF
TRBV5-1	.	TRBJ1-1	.	TGCGCCAGCAGCGATGGGAGGGTGAACACTGAAGCTTTCTTT	CASSDGRVNTEAFF
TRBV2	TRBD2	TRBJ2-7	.	TGTGCCAGCATTCCGGGACTAGCAAGTTACGAGCAGTACTTC	CASIPGLASYEQYF
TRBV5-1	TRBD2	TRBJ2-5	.	TGCGCCAGCAGCTTGGGGCTAGCGGGGGCCAAGTACCAAGAGACCCAGTACTTC	CASSLGLAGAKYQETQYF
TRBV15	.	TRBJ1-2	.	TGTGCCACCAGCAGACGGGACATCAACTATGGCTACACCTTC	CATSRRDINYGYTF
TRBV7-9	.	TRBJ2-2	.	TGTGCCAGCAGCTTACTGGCAGGGGGGACCGGGGAGCTGTTTTTT	CASSLLAGGTGELFF
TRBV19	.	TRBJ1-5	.	TGTGCCAGTAGTCCCTCCGACATAGAAAGCAATCAGCCCCAGCATTTT	CASSPSDIESNQPQHF
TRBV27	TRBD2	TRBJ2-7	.	TGTGCCAGCAGTTTAACTAGCGGGAGTAGGAACGAGCAGTACTTC	CASSLTSGSRNEQYF
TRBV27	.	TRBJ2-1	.	TGTGCCAGCAGTTTATCGCGCCCGAGCTCCTACAATGAGCAGTTCTTC	CASSLSRPSSYNEQFF
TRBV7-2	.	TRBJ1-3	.	TGTGCCAGCAGCTTAGTTGTCAGCTCTGGAAACACCATATATTTT	CASSLVVSSGNTIYF
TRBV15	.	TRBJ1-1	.	TGTGCCACCAGCAGAGATCTGGGCATTAAAATGAACACTGAAGCTTTCTTT	CATSRDLGIKMNTEAFF
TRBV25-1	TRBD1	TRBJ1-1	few	TGTGCCAGCAGTAGACAGGGAGTCCCTGAAGCTTTCTTT	CASSRQGVPEAFF
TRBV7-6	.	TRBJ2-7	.	TGTGCCAGCAGCGCCGAGCTTCGTAGCGACTCCTACGAGCAGTACTTC	CASSAELRSDSYEQYF
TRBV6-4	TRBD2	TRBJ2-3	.	TGTGCCAGCAGTGAAAGTTCTAGCGGGGGTTCAGATACGCAGTATTTT	CASSESSSGGSDTQYF
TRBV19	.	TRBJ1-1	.	TGTGCCACCCTTCTCGGGGGGGACACTGAAGCTTTCTTT	CATLLGGDTEAFF
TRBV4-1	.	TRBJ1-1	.	TGCGCCAGCAGCCATCCCCCCGGGGCTGAAGCTTTCTTT	CASSHPPGAEAFF
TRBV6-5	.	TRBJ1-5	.	TGTGCCAGCGGGCCGACAGGAGATAGCAATCAGCCCCAGCATTTT	CASGPTGDSNQPQHF
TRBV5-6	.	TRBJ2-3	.	TGTGCCAGCAGCCCCTGGCGGAGGGGATCTGATACGCAGTATTTT	CASSPWRRGSDTQYF
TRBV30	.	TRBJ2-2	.	TGTGCCTGGAACACGAACACCGGGGAGCTGTTTTTT	CAWNTNTGELFF
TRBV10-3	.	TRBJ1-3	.	TGTGCCATCAGTGGACGGGGGACTGGAAACACCATATATTTT	CAISGRGTGNTIYF
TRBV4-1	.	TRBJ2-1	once	TGCGCCAGCAGCCAAGGCGGGGCGTACTACAATGAGCAGTTCTTC	CASSQGGAYYNEQFF
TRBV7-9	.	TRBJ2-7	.	TGTGCCAGCAGCTTGACTACGTCCTACGAGCAGTACTTC	CASSLTTSYEQYF
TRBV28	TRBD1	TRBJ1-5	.	TGTGCCAGCAGTTTCAGACAGGGGGCAGAACTGGGAGCCCAGCATTTT	CASSFRQGAELGAQHF
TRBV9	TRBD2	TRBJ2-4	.	TGTGCCAGCAGCCCCGGGAGGGCCAAAAACATTCAGTACTTC	CASSPGRAKNIQYF
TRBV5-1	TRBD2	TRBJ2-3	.	TGCGCCAGCAGCTTGGATCGGCTAGCGGGGAGCACAGATACGCAGTATTTT	CASSLDRLAGSTDTQYF
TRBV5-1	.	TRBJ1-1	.	TGCGCCAGCAGCTTCGGGGTAGAGACTGAAGCTTTCTTT	CASSFGVETEAFF
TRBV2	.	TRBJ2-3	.	.	CASSEALRAGAQYF
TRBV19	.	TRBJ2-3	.	TGTGCCAGTAGTATAGGTGGGACATTGGGCACAGATACGCAGTATTTT	CASSIGGTLGTDTQYF
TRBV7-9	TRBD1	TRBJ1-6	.	TGTTCCAGCAGCTTAGCCCAGGGGGGTGAATCACCCCTCCACTTT	CSSSLAQGGESPLHF
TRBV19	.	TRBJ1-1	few	TGTGCCAGTAGCGGACAGACAAACACTGAAGCTTTCTTT	CASSGQTNTEAFF